The rows below give T cell receptor beta chains drawn from one sample of a study of identical twins. TCRdb reanalysed the 5' RACE reads using MiXCR and keeps one entry per CDR3 protein. This sample carries 500,000 to 650,000 distinct CDR3 sequences, under 8.5% of them seen once, and the ten largest clones take over 1.5%. These data were likewise used in another study, on yellow fever vaccine responses in identical twins.

The specimen sequenced was PBMCs. The receptors shown here come from a woman younger than 35 in good health. Each CDR3 is given with its conserved first and last residue. The D gene is left open where the match is weak. A row's size may be missing; if present it is once, few, many or a size class.

abundance | len | j_gene | v_gene | d_gene | CDR3aa | CDR3nt
many | 14 | TRBJ1-3 | TRBV28 | NA | CASHGKRSGNTIYF | TGTGCCAGCCATGGAAAACGCTCTGGAAACACCATATATTTT
many | 13 | TRBJ2-3 | TRBV27 | NA | CASRQGFGDTQYF | TGTGCCAGCAGACAGGGTTTCGGGGATACGCAGTATTTT
few | 17 | TRBJ2-1 | TRBV7-2 | TRBD2 | CASSYLAGGRPYHEQFF | TGTGCCAGCAGTTACTTAGCGGGGGGGCGCCCCTACCATGAGCAGTTCTTC
NA | 17 | TRBJ2-4 | TRBV7-2 | NA | CASSLSRGVGPKNIQYF | TGTGCCAGCAGCTTAAGTCGGGGCGTCGGACCGAAAAACATTCAGTACTTC
NA | 15 | TRBJ2-3 | TRBV29-1 | TRBD1 | CSGSWTGATVGTQYF | TGCAGCGGGAGTTGGACAGGGGCCACGGTGGGTACGCAGTATTTT
NA | 13 | TRBJ2-3 | TRBV5-5 | NA | CASSLFMPDTQYF | TGTGCCAGCAGCTTATTTATGCCAGATACGCAGTATTTT
many | 15 | TRBJ2-2 | TRBV4-1 | TRBD2 | CASSQGTSVTGELFF | TGCGCCAGCAGCCAAGGGACTAGTGTAACCGGGGAGCTGTTTTTT
many | 16 | TRBJ2-1 | TRBV5-6 | NA | CASTLDPTIAASEQFF | TGTGCCAGCACCCTGGACCCCACCATAGCAGCAAGTGAGCAGTTCTTC
many | 18 | TRBJ2-5 | TRBV24-1 | TRBD1 | CATSEPITGQGIAETQYF | TGTGCCACCAGTGAGCCAATTACGGGACAGGGCATAGCGGAGACCCAGTACTTC
NA | 15 | TRBJ1-2 | TRBV27 | NA | CASRSPHQAGYGYTF | TGTGCCAGCCGGTCTCCCCACCAAGCGGGCTATGGCTACACCTTC
few | 20 | TRBJ2-4 | TRBV7-8 | NA | CASSPSRPGTHYRTKNIQYF | TGTGCCAGCAGCCCAAGTCGACCCGGGACACACTATCGGACCAAAAACATTCAGTACTTC
many | 14 | TRBJ1-2 | TRBV5-5 | NA | CASSPDSGGYGYTF | TGTGCCAGCAGCCCCGACAGTGGGGGTTATGGCTACACCTTC
NA | 15 | TRBJ2-4 | TRBV7-2 | TRBD2 | CASSSAGGSLNIQYF | TGTGCCAGCAGCTCAGCGGGGGGGAGTTTAAACATTCAGTACTTC
few | 16 | TRBJ2-1 | TRBV6-1 | TRBD1 | CASSRSGTGGFDEQFF | TGTGCCAGCAGTCGCTCCGGGACAGGGGGCTTCGATGAGCAGTTCTTC
NA | 17 | TRBJ2-5 | TRBV20-1 | NA | CSAGASGREPCRETQYF | TGCAGTGCTGGGGCTTCTGGGCGCGAACCGTGCCGAGAGACCCAGTACTTC
NA | 14 | TRBJ2-3 | TRBV7-3 | NA | CASSSGTSADTQYF | TGTGCCAGCAGCTCCGGGACCTCCGCAGATACGCAGTATTTT
NA | 16 | TRBJ2-7 | TRBV6-1 | TRBD2 | CASRHTGTSIGYEQYF | TGTGCCAGCAGGCATACCGGGACTAGCATCGGTTACGAGCAGTACTTC
NA | 14 | TRBJ2-5 | TRBV7-8 | NA | CASSPGRTQETQYF | TGTGCCAGCAGCCCGGGACGGACCCAAGAGACCCAGTACTTC